This T cell receptor (beta chain) was recovered during a study of blood T cell repertoires in COVID-19. TCRdb's table, derived via immunoSEQ multiplex PCR, lists solely in-frame clones and lacks some. This table holds roughly 290,000 clones, around nine tenths found once. Seattle patients were enrolled during active infection and followed longitudinally. The CDR3 runs 17 residues. V was clipped by 2 bases and J by 4 bases; unmatched bases: 9. Germline CDR1 SGHTA, CDR2 FQGNSA. This receptor was taken from a woman aged 25 to 39 with COVID-19, enrolled during active disease. The sample was peripheral blood. The chain combines TRBV7-2 with TRBJ1-4, with 8 bases lining up with TRBD1. The CDR3 sequence is CASSLSQGARYNEKLFF. The CDR3 DNA reads as TGTGCCAGCAGCTTATCGCAGGGGGCGCGTTATAATGAAAAACTGTTTTTT.